The 18 T cell receptor beta chains listed next were all sequenced from one sample in a study of blood T cell repertoires in COVID-19. The method was immunoSEQ multiplex PCR; TCRdb's version includes in-frame clones alone and lacks a portion of them. The sample records around 250,000 clones, roughly nine tenths being singletons. The sample taken for sequencing was peripheral blood. The receptors originated from a man aged 60 to 69 with acute or convalescent COVID-19.

The chain couples TRBV19 to TRBJ2-1; TRBD2 aligns across 14 bases. Per germline, CDR1 LNHDA and CDR2 SQIVND (reference sequence). The V and J ends lost 5 bases and 9 bases, in that order; junction bases with no gene match: 6. There are 15 residues in the CDR3. The CDR3 DNA sequence: TGTGCCAGTAGTGCGACTAGCGGGGGGGAGGCTGAGCAGTTCTTC. Encoded protein: CASSATSGGEAEQFF.

This clone has just a few counts. The CDR3, as DNA: TGTGCCAGCAGCTTCGGTATTATCTCTGGAAACACCATATATTTT. Its translation: CASSFGIISGNTIYF. The chain combines TRBV7-9 with TRBJ1-3; D gene unclear. Germline CDR1 and CDR2: SEHNR and FQNEAQ (reference sequence). This CDR3 contains 15 residues. The V end was cut by 3 bases, the J end by 0 bases, with 9 bases between.

The rearrangement joins TRBV27 to TRBJ1-6; D remains unclear. CDR1 is MNHEY, CDR2 SMNVEV, per germline (reference sequence). The V end lost 3 bases, the J end lost 3 bases, and 9 bases lay between the germline ends. The length of the CDR3 is 15 residues. The CDR3 region is CASSFGQDYNSPLHF. CDR3 nucleotide sequence: TGTGCCAGCAGTTTTGGGCAGGACTATAATTCACCCCTCCACTTT.

The table lists this clone with a few counts. The same CDR3 arises from other DNA sequences in this sample as well. This rearrangement joins TRBV29-1 to TRBJ1-2, with 9 nucleotides matching TRBD1. This CDR3 region has 11 residues. Trimming removed 7 bases from V and 6 bases from J; junction bases left unmatched: 3. CDR1 is SQVTM, CDR2 ANQGSEA, per germline. Here the CDR3 reads CSADRGDGYTF. CDR3 coding DNA: TGCAGCGCCGACAGGGGGGATGGCTACACCTTC.

This clone was observed a single time. The chain combines TRBV29-1 with TRBJ1-2, with a possible D match to TRBD1 (5 bases). V was shortened by 6 bases and J by 5 bases, with 16 bases between the two germline ends. From germline, CDR1 is SQVTM and CDR2 ANQGSEA. The CDR3 sequence is 13 residues long. The CDR3 loop is CSVETAPFYGYTF. Written as DNA, the CDR3 is TGCAGCGTGGAGACAGCACCATTTTATGGCTACACCTTC.

Concerning this clone: Other DNA sequences from this sample encode an identical CDR3 as well. The CDR3 is CASSLGRGYEQYF. CDR3 nucleotide sequence: TGTGCCAGCAGTTTAGGCAGGGGTTACGAGCAGTACTTC. This chain joins TRBV27 and TRBJ2-7; maybe TRBD1 (6 bases). From germline, CDR1 is MNHEY and CDR2 SMNVEV (reference sequence). The CDR3 has 13 residues. V was shortened by 2 bases and J by 4 bases, with 9 bases between the two germline ends.

This clone was observed a few times. This sequence joins TRBV27 and TRBJ1-2; 9 bases fit TRBD1. V lost 6 bases, J lost 7 bases, and 9 bases stayed unmatched. CDR1 MNHEY and CDR2 SMNVEV come from the germline V gene (reference sequence). CDR3 length: 14 residues. The CDR3 sequence is CASSQNRGQGGYTF. CDR3 nucleotide sequence: TGTGCCAGCAGCCAAAACAGGGGGCAGGGTGGCTACACCTTC.

V is TRBV28 and J is TRBJ1-5; 9 bases agree with TRBD1. The CDR3 spans 15 residues. The V gene end was trimmed by 6 bases and the J gene end by 4 bases; junction bases not matched to a gene: 7. Germline V gives CDR1 MDHEN, CDR2 SYDVKM. CDR3 coding DNA: TGTGCCAGCAGGGAACAGGGGGCGAGGAATCAGCCCCAGCATTTT. This codes for CASREQGARNQPQHF.

This CDR3 is CAWSRGTGDGYTF. The CDR3 coding sequence is TGTGCCTGGAGCCGAGGGACAGGGGATGGCTACACCTTC. This chain uses TRBV30 with TRBJ1-2, with 10 bases matching TRBD1. Germline V gene lookup returns CDR1 GTSNPN and CDR2 SVGIG (reference sequence). Trimming took 3 bases from V and 6 from J; bases not matched to a gene: 4. The CDR3 contains 13 residues.

V gene TRBV7-2 combines with J gene TRBJ1-2, with D perhaps matching TRBD1 (5 bases). CDR3 length equals 14 residues. The ends were cut back, 4 bases at V and 0 bases at J, with 9 bases in the middle. The germline CDR1 and CDR2 sequences are SGHTA and FQGNSA. This CDR3 is CASSSSGTNYGYTF. Here the CDR3 DNA reads TGTGCCAGCAGCTCCTCAGGGACTAACTATGGCTACACCTTC. Drawing the rest from reference TRBV7-2 and TRBJ1-2, the complete variable domain is GAGVSQSPSNKVTEKGKDVELRCDPISGHTALYWYRQSLGQGLEFLIYFQGNSAPDKSGLPSDRFSAERTGGSVSTLTIQRTQQEDSAVYLCASSSSGTNYGYTFGSGTRLTVV.

The V call is TRBV6-6, the J call TRBJ1-2, with TRBD1 matching 10 bases. V lost 2 bases and J lost 8; bases outside the gene matches: 5. This CDR3 spans 14 amino acids. Per germline, CDR1 MNHNY and CDR2 SVGAGI (reference sequence). CDR3 sequence reads: CASSYGDRGGGYTF. The DNA for the CDR3 is TGTGCCAGCAGTTACGGGGACAGGGGAGGAGGCTACACCTTC.

This chain links TRBV5-1 with TRBJ1-6; D is perhaps TRBD1 (5 bases). This CDR3 is 14 amino acids long. The ends were cut back, 4 bases at V and 4 bases at J, with 9 bases in the middle. Germline CDR1 reads SGHRS; CDR2 reads YFSETQ. CDR3 in amino acids: CASSLGQYNSPLHF. The DNA of the CDR3 is TGCGCCAGCAGCCTCGGACAATATAATTCACCCCTCCACTTT.

In its sample, this clone was seen once. The chain has TRBV6-5 and TRBJ2-1; TRBD2 might be the D (5 bases). This CDR3 region has 14 residues. Between the trimmed V and J ends, which lost 4 bases and 3 bases, there was a span of 10 bases. Germline V gene lookup returns CDR1 MNHEY and CDR2 SVGAGI. The CDR3 DNA is TGTGCCAGCAGTTCCCCCGGACTCTACAATGAGCAGTTCTTC. Its translation is CASSSPGLYNEQFF.

For the CDR3, the DNA is TGTGCCAGCAGCTCGACTGCGGGGACAGGGCTTAATCAGCCCCAGCATTTT. Its protein product is CASSSTAGTGLNQPQHF. The chain joins TRBV7-9 to TRBJ1-5; 9 positions match TRBD1. This CDR3 is 17 amino acids long. Germline CDR1 and CDR2: SEHNR and FQNEAQ (reference sequence). V dropped 4 bases and J dropped 4; count of bases not matched to a gene: 11. The full variable domain, in which reference TRBV7-9 and TRBJ1-5 provide the parts outside the CDR3, is DTGVSQNPRHKITKRGQNVTFRCDPISEHNRLYWYRQTLGQGPEFLTYFQNEAQLEKSRLLSDRFSAERPKGSFSTLEIQRTEQGDSAMYLCASSSTAGTGLNQPQHFGDGTRLSIL.

J is TRBJ1-3 and V is TRBV6-5, with TRBD1 matching 8 bases. V lost 7 bases and J lost 7; bases outside the gene matches: 3. The length of the CDR3 is 12 residues. Germline CDR1 MNHEY, CDR2 SVGAGI. The CDR3 nucleotides read TGTGCCAGCAAGAACAGGGGGAACACCATATATTTT. Translating gives CASKNRGNTIYF.

This clone was detected a few times. The chain couples TRBV29-1 to TRBJ1-4, with D possibly matching TRBD1 (5 bases). The CDR3 sequence is 12 residues long. The germline CDR1 and CDR2 sequences are SQVTM and ANQGSEA. V lost 6 bases and J 6 bases, leaving 11 bases between the germline ends. The CDR3 DNA reads as TGCAGCGTATGGGGGGGAGATGAAAAACTGTTTTTT. It is translated as CSVWGGDEKLFF.

V gene TRBV2 combines with J gene TRBJ2-2; possible D gene TRBD1, 6 bases. Per germline, CDR1 SNHLY and CDR2 FYNNEI. Trimming removed 7 bases from V and 1 base from J, with 10 bases in between. The CDR3 is 14 residues long. CDR3 residues: CASKRTENTGELFF. The CDR3 DNA is TGTGCCAGCAAACGGACAGAGAACACCGGGGAGCTGTTTTTT. The full variable domain, with the rest looked up from reference TRBV2 and TRBJ2-2, is EPEVTQTPSHQVTQMGQEVILRCVPISNHLYFYWYRQILGQKVEFLVSFYNNEISEKSEIFDDQFSVERPDGSNFTLKIRSTKLEDSAMYFCASKRTENTGELFFGEGSRLTVL.

CDR3 sequence (DNA): TGCGCCAGCAGCTTGGACGGCCGGGATACCGGGGAGCTGTTTTTT. This encodes CASSLDGRDTGELFF. The chain joins TRBV5-1 to TRBJ2-2; perhaps TRBD2 as D (5 bases). This CDR3 is 15 amino acids long. Trimming left V 0 bases short and J 5 bases short, with 11 bases between. The V gene's germline CDR1 is SGHRS and CDR2 YFSETQ.